A few counts support the clone carrying this T cell receptor (beta chain). This sample was included in a study of shared clonotypes between healthy human individuals. TCRdb's copy holds only in-frame clones and misses some; the assay was immunoSEQ multiplex PCR. The profile shows approximately 1,000,000 clones, roughly 74% of them singletons. This CDR3 has 11 residues. V shed 6 bases and J shed 4 bases, with 9 bases lying between them. Germline V gene lookup returns CDR1 DFQATT and CDR2 SNEGSKA (reference sequence). The sequenced material came from memory CD4+ T cells from PBMCs. Noted subset: CD45RA-negative fraction. This chain links TRBV20-1 with TRBJ1-1, with unresolved D. The clonotype originates from a man aged 18 to 29 in good health. Some clones in this sample may be carry-over from other donors' samples. The CDR3 DNA is TGCAGTGCGAGATGGGTCACTGAAGCTTTCTTT. Its translation: CSARWVTEAFF.